These 6 T cell receptor beta chains came from one sample sequenced in a study of T cells expressing NK-cell markers. TCRdb reanalyzed the 5' RACE reads, giving one entry per CDR3 protein sequence and no DNA. The specimen's table records about 120,000 distinct CDR3 sequences. The sample was blood T cells: a sorted CD56 or NKG2C T cell subset, CD4+ or CD8+ T cells, or bulk PBMC T cells (not recorded which). The receptor source for this set is a woman between 18 and 75 years old in good health.

The V call is TRBV4-2, the J call TRBJ1-1. The CDR3 loop spans 15 amino acids. Germline loops: CDR1 LGHNA, CDR2 YNFKEQ. The CDR3 protein is CASSHVRGENTEAFF.

The chain is built from TRBV7-9 and TRBJ2-1. There are 11 residues in the CDR3. From germline, CDR1 is SEHNR and CDR2 FQNEAQ (reference sequence). The CDR3 region is CASTQFNEQFF.

The chain is built from TRBV6-2 or TRBV6-3 and TRBJ2-3; TCRdb calls TRBD1, which cannot be checked without DNA. Germline-derived CDR1 and CDR2 are MNHEY and SVGEGT. The CDR3 has 15 residues. CDR3 loop: CASSQTGSGTDTQYF.

V usage is TRBV21-1 and J usage is TRBJ2-3; lacking DNA, the TRBD2 call made by TCRdb goes unchecked. TRBV21-1 is recorded as a pseudogene. This CDR3 has 16 residues. The CDR3 protein is CASSHLSGGRSGTQYF.

The chain employs TRBV11-2 and TRBJ2-2; TCRdb proposes TRBD2, but this gene call is untestable without DNA. The germline V gene encodes CDR1 SGHAT and CDR2 FQNNGV. This CDR3 is built from 15 residues. The CDR3 here is CASSLEELVLRELFF.

The chain is built from TRBV4-3 and TRBJ2-7. There are 14 residues in the CDR3. In germline, CDR1 is LGHNA, CDR2 YSLEER. The CDR3 sequence: CASSQIDTSYEQYF.